The entry that follows covers one T cell receptor beta chain sequence. This entry belongs to a study of T cell responses to AZD1222 COVID-19 vaccine. Germline V CDR1 and CDR2: SEHNR, FQNEAQ (reference sequence). V lost 3 bases, J lost 5 bases, and 7 bases lay in between. This CDR3 has 12 amino acids. TCRdb keeps only in-frame clones here, not all; method: immunoSEQ multiplex PCR. This table has roughly 80,000 clones, 88% appearing once. The chain employs TRBV7-9 and TRBJ2-5; D ambiguous. This sample comprised peripheral blood, obtained on day 0 of MenACWY control vaccination. The clonotype originates from an adult in good health. The CDR3 nucleotides read TGTGCCAGCAGCTTGGGTAGGGAGACCCAGTACTTC. Translating it yields CASSLGRETQYF.